This T cell receptor beta chain was observed in a study of shared clonotypes between healthy human individuals. Study-level findings and limits: Naive subsets, compared against memory subsets, generally had larger estimated richness values.

The ends were cut back, 5 bases at V and 7 bases at J, with 20 bases in the middle. CDR3 length: 15 amino acids. Germline V gene sequence: CDR1 KGHSH, CDR2 LQKENI. For this clone: Its target is unknown.

Into CD45RA+ naive and CD45RA-negative memory subsets, the CD4+ cells were split. This table comes from immunoSEQ multiplex PCR, and its TCRdb copy is limited to in-frame clones, with some not included. The sample carries 2 million to 2.5 million clones, more than 85% recorded once. The clonotype was recovered from a young man in good health. Some clones in this sample may be carry-over from other donors' samples. Sequenced: naive CD4+ T cells from PBMCs. Specified subset: CD45RA+ positively selected. V usage is TRBV18 and J usage is TRBJ2-5; no definite D call. CDR3 loop: CASSSRPRTDPTQYF. Here the CDR3 DNA reads TGTGCCAGCTCATCCCGGCCGCGGACCGATCCGACCCAGTACTTC.